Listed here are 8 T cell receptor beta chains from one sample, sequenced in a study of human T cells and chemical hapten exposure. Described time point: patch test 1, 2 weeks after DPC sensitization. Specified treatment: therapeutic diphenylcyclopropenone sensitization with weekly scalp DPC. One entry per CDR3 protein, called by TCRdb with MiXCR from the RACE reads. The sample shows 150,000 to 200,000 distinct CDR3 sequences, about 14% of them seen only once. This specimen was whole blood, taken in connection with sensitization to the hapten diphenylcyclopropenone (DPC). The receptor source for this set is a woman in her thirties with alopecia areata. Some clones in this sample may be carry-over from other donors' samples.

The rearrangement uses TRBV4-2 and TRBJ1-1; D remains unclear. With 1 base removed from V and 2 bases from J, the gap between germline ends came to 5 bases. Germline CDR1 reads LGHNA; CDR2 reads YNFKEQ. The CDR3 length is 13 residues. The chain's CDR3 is CASSQASNTEAFF. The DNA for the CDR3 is TGTGCCAGCAGCCAAGCTTCTAACACTGAAGCTTTCTTT.

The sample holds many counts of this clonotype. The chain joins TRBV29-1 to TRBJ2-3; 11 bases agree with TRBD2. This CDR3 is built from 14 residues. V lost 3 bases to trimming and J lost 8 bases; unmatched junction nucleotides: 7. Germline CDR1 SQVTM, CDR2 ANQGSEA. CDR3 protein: CSVEYLAGGGTQYF. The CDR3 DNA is TGCAGCGTTGAGTACCTAGCGGGAGGTGGTACGCAGTATTTT.

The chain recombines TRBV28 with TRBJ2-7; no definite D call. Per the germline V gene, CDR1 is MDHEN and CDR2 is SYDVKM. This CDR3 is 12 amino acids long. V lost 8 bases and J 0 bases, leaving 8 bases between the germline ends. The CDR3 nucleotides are TGTGCCAGCGGTTCGCACTCCTACGAGCAGTACTTC. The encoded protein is CASGSHSYEQYF.

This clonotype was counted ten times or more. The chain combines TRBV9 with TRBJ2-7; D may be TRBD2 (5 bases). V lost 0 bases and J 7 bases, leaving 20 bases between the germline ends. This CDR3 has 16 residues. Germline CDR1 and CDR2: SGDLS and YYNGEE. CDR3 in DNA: TGTGCCAGCAGCGTAGGTCAGGCGTCCGGTCGGAGGGAGCAGTACTTC. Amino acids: CASSVGQASGRREQYF.

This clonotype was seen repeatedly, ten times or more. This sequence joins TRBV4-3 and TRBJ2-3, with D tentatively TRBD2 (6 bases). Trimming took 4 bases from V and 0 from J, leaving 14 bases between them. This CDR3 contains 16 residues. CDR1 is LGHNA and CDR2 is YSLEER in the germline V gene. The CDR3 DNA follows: TGCGCCAGCAGCCCGGCTTTGGAGGGAAGCACAGATACGCAGTATTTT. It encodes CASSPALEGSTDTQYF.

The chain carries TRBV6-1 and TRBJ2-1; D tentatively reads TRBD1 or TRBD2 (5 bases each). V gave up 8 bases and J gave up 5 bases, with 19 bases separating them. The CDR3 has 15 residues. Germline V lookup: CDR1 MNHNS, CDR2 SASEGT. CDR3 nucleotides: TGTGCCAGCCGAATAGGGACCCCGAGCCACAATGAGCAGTTCTTC. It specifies CASRIGTPSHNEQFF.

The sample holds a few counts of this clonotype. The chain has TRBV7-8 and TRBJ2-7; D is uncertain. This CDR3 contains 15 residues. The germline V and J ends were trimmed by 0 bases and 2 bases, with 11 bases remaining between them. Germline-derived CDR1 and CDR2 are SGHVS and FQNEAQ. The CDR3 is CASSLAESGAYEQYF. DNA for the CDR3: TGTGCCAGCAGCTTAGCAGAGTCAGGAGCCTACGAGCAGTACTTC.

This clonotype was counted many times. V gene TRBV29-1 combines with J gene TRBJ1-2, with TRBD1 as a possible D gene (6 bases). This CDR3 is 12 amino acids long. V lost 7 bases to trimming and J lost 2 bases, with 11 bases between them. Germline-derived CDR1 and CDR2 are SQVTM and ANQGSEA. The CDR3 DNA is TGCAGCGGAGGGGACACCAACTATGGCTACACCTTC. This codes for CSGGDTNYGYTF.